The 28 T cell receptor beta chains reported below all come from one sample, sequenced in a study of cytotoxic CD8 clonotypes in ibrutinib-treated CLL. Assay used: immunoSEQ multiplex PCR; TCRdb lists only in-frame clones, some missing. The sample has about 310,000 clones; 80% are singletons. Sequenced here: PBMCs, sampled before ibrutinib treatment. These receptors all come from a human donor with chronic lymphocytic leukemia.

This chain connects TRBV6-1 to TRBJ2-1; no clear D gene. Trimming took 8 bases from V and 6 from J, leaving 8 bases between them. Germline V gene lookup returns CDR1 MNHNS and CDR2 SASEGT. This CDR3 is 11 amino acids long. CDR3 sequence (DNA): TGTGCCAGCGGGTGGCCCAATGAGCAGTTCTTC. It encodes CASGWPNEQFF.

This rearrangement joins TRBV5-4 to TRBJ1-2, with TRBD1 as a possible D gene (6 bases). Germline CDR1 is SGHNT and CDR2 is YYREEE (reference sequence). V shed 4 bases and J shed 0 bases, with 10 bases lying between them. CDR3 size: 14 residues. The CDR3 nucleotides read TGTGCCAGCAGCCCCGGACAGCCTAACTATGGCTACACCTTC. It translates to CASSPGQPNYGYTF.

The chain links TRBV7-9 to TRBJ2-3, with 8 bases matching TRBD2. CDR3 length: 12 residues. Germline V gene lookup returns CDR1 SEHNR and CDR2 FQNEAQ (reference sequence). Germline trimming cut 5 bases from V and 12 bases from J; bases unmatched to any gene: 7. The CDR3 spells CASSLGTRAQYF. Here the CDR3 DNA reads TGTGCCAGCAGCCTCGGGACTAGAGCACAGTATTTT.

This chain links TRBV7-2 with TRBJ1-4; D is perhaps TRBD1 (5 bases). The V gene's germline CDR1 is SGHTA and CDR2 FQGNSA. Deletions cut 1 base from V and 5 bases from J, with 11 bases between. The CDR3 is made up of 15 amino acids. The chain's CDR3 is CASSLVSGNNEKLFF. DNA of the CDR3: TGTGCCAGCAGCTTAGTGTCAGGGAACAATGAAAAACTGTTTTTT.

In DNA, the CDR3 is TGTGCCAGCAGCTCAGGTGGGACAGGAGAATACGAGCAGTACTTC. Protein: CASSSGGTGEYEQYF. The V and J genes are TRBV13 and TRBJ2-7; 8 bases map to TRBD1. The CDR3 runs 15 residues. CDR1 and CDR2 from the germline V gene are PRHDT and FYEKMQ (reference sequence). Losses at the gene ends were 4 bases for V and 4 bases for J; bases not matched to a gene: 9.

V gene TRBV6-1 combines with J gene TRBJ2-1; 12 positions match TRBD2. CDR1 MNHNS and CDR2 SASEGT come from the germline V gene. V was clipped by 0 bases and J by 9 bases; unmatched bases: 12. The CDR3 has 18 amino acids. In DNA, the CDR3 is TGTGCCAGCAGTGAAGCTACCTCTCCTAGCGGGAGGGCCCGTGAGCAGTTCTTC. Protein product: CASSEATSPSGRAREQFF.

The V call is TRBV5-1, the J call TRBJ1-2, with TRBD1 as a possible D gene (5 bases). Trimming removed 0 bases at V and 3 bases at J, with 12 bases between. CDR3 size: 15 residues. The germline V gene has CDR1 SGHRS and CDR2 YFSETQ. The CDR3 sequence is CASSLEGRGDYGYTF. DNA for the CDR3: TGCGCCAGCAGCTTGGAGGGACGGGGGGACTATGGCTACACCTTC. The variable domain in full, with the rest retrieved from reference TRBV5-1 and TRBJ1-2, is KAGVTQTPRYLIKTRGQQVTLSCSPISGHRSVSWYQQTPGQGLQFLFEYFSETQRNKGNFPGRFSGRQFSNSRSEMNVSTLELGDSALYLCASSLEGRGDYGYTFGSGTRLTVV.

The table lists this clone with a count of one. V is TRBV11-2 and J is TRBJ2-2, with 7 positions matching TRBD2. The CDR3 consists of 15 residues. V gave up 2 bases and J gave up 4 bases; unmatched junction bases: 4. Germline V CDR1 and CDR2: SGHAT, FQNNGV. CDR3 protein: CASSLSGIGTGELFF. DNA for the CDR3: TGTGCCAGCAGCTTAAGCGGGATAGGCACCGGGGAGCTGTTTTTT. The whole variable domain, remainder taken from reference TRBV11-2 and TRBJ2-2, is EAGVAQSPRYKIIEKRQSVAFWCNPISGHATLYWYQQILGQGPKLLIQFQNNGVVDDSQLPKDRFSAERLKGVDSTLKIQPAKLEDSAVYLCASSLSGIGTGELFFGEGSRLTVL.

The chain has TRBV6-1 and TRBJ1-4; 7 nucleotides agree with TRBD1. J was trimmed by 4 bases and V by 4 bases; bases with no gene match: 9. CDR1 is MNHNS, CDR2 SASEGT, per germline. This CDR3 is 16 amino acids long. CDR3 amino acids: CASSVGLTGRNEKLFF. CDR3 nucleotides: TGTGCCAGCAGTGTAGGCTTGACAGGGCGTAATGAAAAACTGTTTTTT.

In its sample, this clone was seen a few times. V gene TRBV27 combines with J gene TRBJ2-5, with D unresolved. This CDR3 is 15 amino acids long. Trimming took off 1 base at V and 4 bases at J, with 13 bases between the two ends. Germline V gene data show CDR1 as MNHEY and CDR2 as SMNVEV (reference sequence). Here the CDR3 DNA reads TGTGCCAGCAGTTTATTCCTGGGGTTGGGAGAGACCCAGTACTTC. It yields the protein CASSLFLGLGETQYF.

The chain couples TRBV5-6 to TRBJ2-7, with 9 bases fitting TRBD1. The V and J ends lost 4 bases and 7 bases, in that order; junction bases with no gene match: 9. Germline-derived CDR1 and CDR2 are SGHDT and YYEEEE. CDR3 length: 14 amino acids. The DNA for the CDR3 is TGTGCCAGCAGCCTCAGGGACAGGGAAGGGGAGCAGTACTTC. Protein product: CASSLRDREGEQYF. The full variable domain, rest sourced from reference TRBV5-6 and TRBJ2-7, is DAGVTQSPTHLIKTRGQQVTLRCSPKSGHDTVSWYQQALGQGPQFIFQYYEEEERQRGNFPDRFSGHQFPNYSSELNVNALLLGDSALYLCASSLRDREGEQYFGPGTRLTVT.

The V gene is TRBV15, the J gene TRBJ1-1; D is unclear. Deletions cut 5 bases from V and 8 bases from J, with 15 bases between. The CDR3 is 13 amino acids. CDR1 LNHNV and CDR2 YYDKDF come from the germline V gene (reference sequence). The CDR3 sequence: CATSSSGKKEAFF. The CDR3 bases are TGTGCCACCAGCTCATCGGGGAAGAAAGAAGCTTTCTTT.

This chain uses TRBV5-4 with TRBJ1-5; tentatively, D is TRBD1 (5 bases). The CDR3 length is 13 residues. Trimming took 7 bases from V and 5 from J, leaving 13 bases between them. Germline CDR1 reads SGHNT; CDR2 reads YYREEE (reference sequence). CDR3 DNA sequence: TGTGCCAGCGGGGGGGGACTGGATCAGCCCCAGCATTTT. Amino acids: CASGGGLDQPQHF.

This clone has more than one count but fewer than ten. Written as DNA, the CDR3 is TGTGCCAGCAGCATTGGGACTAGCGGGAGTAATGAGCAGTTCTTC. It specifies CASSIGTSGSNEQFF. V and J are TRBV28 and TRBJ2-1, with 14 positions matching TRBD2. The CDR3 sequence is 15 residues long. Per germline, CDR1 MDHEN and CDR2 SYDVKM. The V gene end was trimmed by 6 bases and the J gene end by 7 bases; junction bases not matched to a gene: 5.

V is TRBV7-2 and J is TRBJ2-2; tentative D call: TRBD2 (5 bases). In germline, CDR1 is SGHTA, CDR2 FQGNSA. The CDR3 is made up of 17 amino acids. With 1 base removed from V and 5 bases from J, the gap between germline ends came to 17 bases. CDR3 in amino acids: CASSLGESRRRTGELFF. Here the CDR3 DNA reads TGTGCCAGCAGCTTAGGGGAGTCTCGGAGAAGGACCGGGGAGCTGTTTTTT.

A few counts support this clone. This sequence joins TRBV5-1 and TRBJ2-7; the D gene is possibly TRBD1 (6 bases). This CDR3 comprises 15 residues. Germline loops: CDR1 SGHRS, CDR2 YFSETQ. V shed 3 bases and J shed 4 bases, with 17 bases lying between them. CDR3 loop: CASSYREGAIYEQYF. CDR3 bases: TGCGCCAGCAGCTACAGGGAAGGTGCGATTTACGAGCAGTACTTC.

The V and J genes are TRBV9 and TRBJ1-1; no clear D gene. The CDR3 totals 14 residues. CDR1 and CDR2 (germline): SGDLS, YYNGEE. Trimming pared 0 bases from V and 3 bases from J, leaving 9 bases between. The CDR3 is CASSVGRGYTEAFF. The CDR3 coding sequence is TGTGCCAGCAGCGTAGGGCGGGGATACACTGAAGCTTTCTTT.

The rearrangement links TRBV9 to TRBJ2-1; TRBD2 matches at 8 bases. CDR3 length: 15 amino acids. Germline CDR1 SGDLS, CDR2 YYNGEE. Trimming removed 3 bases from V and 4 bases from J; junction bases left unmatched: 6. The CDR3 nucleotides read TGTGCCAGCAGCGCTCTAGCGGGTAGTTACAATGAGCAGTTCTTC. This encodes CASSALAGSYNEQFF.

V is TRBV6-5 and J is TRBJ1-5, with D hard to call. The CDR3 runs to 13 residues. V was trimmed by 4 bases and J by 9 bases, leaving 13 bases between them. The germline CDR1 and CDR2 sequences are MNHEY and SVGAGI. This chain's CDR3 is CASSWVREGPQHF. CDR3 coding DNA: TGTGCCAGCAGTTGGGTCCGCGAAGGGCCCCAGCATTTT.

This clone was seen just once. The V call is TRBV5-6, the J call TRBJ2-3; 11 nucleotides agree with TRBD1. V gave up 6 bases and J gave up 3 bases; unmatched junction bases: 9. This CDR3 spans 16 amino acids. CDR1 SGHDT and CDR2 YYEEEE come from the germline V gene. CDR3 sequence reads: CASTDSGTGGTDTQYF. The CDR3 DNA reads TGTGCCAGCACCGACTCTGGGACAGGGGGTACAGATACGCAGTATTTT.

This clone was seen a handful of times. This sequence joins TRBV9 and TRBJ2-1; no clear D gene. This CDR3 is built from 14 residues. The V gene's germline CDR1 is SGDLS and CDR2 YYNGEE. The V gene lost 7 bases and the J gene lost 0 bases, with 11 bases spanning the gap. The CDR3 protein is CASGGPLSYNEQFF. Here the CDR3 DNA reads TGTGCCAGCGGTGGGCCCCTCTCCTACAATGAGCAGTTCTTC.

In this sample, this clone turned up a few times. The chain combines TRBV19 with TRBJ2-3; 8 nucleotides agree with TRBD1. Germline CDR1 reads LNHDA; CDR2 reads SQIVND (reference sequence). The length of the CDR3 is 16 residues. Unmatched junction bases numbered 7, after V lost 2 bases and J lost 3 bases. DNA for the CDR3: TGTGCCAGTAGTATAAGGGCAGGGGGCTGGACAGATACGCAGTATTTT. Translation: CASSIRAGGWTDTQYF.

The V call is TRBV4-3, the J call TRBJ2-3; tentatively, D is TRBD2 (5 bases). This CDR3 has 16 amino acids. Trimming shortened V by 0 bases and J by 2 bases, and 12 bases separated the two germline ends. Germline V gene data show CDR1 as LGHNA and CDR2 as YSLEER. The CDR3, as DNA: TGCGCCAGCAGCCAAGAGGGAGCGGCGACCACAGATACGCAGTATTTT. It codes for CASSQEGAATTDTQYF.

This sequence joins TRBV10-2 and TRBJ2-2; 16 nucleotides line up with TRBD2. The CDR3 has 19 amino acids. Germline CDR1 and CDR2: WSHSY and SAAADI. The V and J ends lost 5 bases and 6 bases, in that order; junction bases with no gene match: 12. The CDR3 nucleotides are TGCGCCAGCAGTCCTCCGGGACTAGCGGGAGGGCTTAGCTCCGGGGAGCTGTTTTTT. This sequence encodes CASSPPGLAGGLSSGELFF.

The chain is built from TRBV27 and TRBJ2-2, with 10 bases fitting TRBD1. In germline, CDR1 is MNHEY, CDR2 SMNVEV (reference sequence). V lost 5 bases, J lost 6 bases, and 12 bases stayed unmatched. The CDR3 has 17 residues. In DNA, the CDR3 is TGTGCCAGCAGTAAGGGGACAGGGGCGTCCTACGCCGGGGAGCTGTTTTTT. This translates into CASSKGTGASYAGELFF.

The rearrangement joins TRBV29-1 to TRBJ1-1, with a weak D call TRBD1 (6 bases). CDR3 length equals 13 residues. Trimming cost V 4 bases and J 4 bases, with 13 bases left between them. Germline CDR1 and CDR2: SQVTM and ANQGSEA. The CDR3 DNA reads TGCAGCGTTGGACAGGCCCTTGGCACTGAAGCTTTCTTT. Its translation is CSVGQALGTEAFF.

This chain links TRBV10-3 with TRBJ1-3; D is perhaps TRBD1 (5 bases). This CDR3 comprises 14 residues. The germline V gene encodes CDR1 ENHRY and CDR2 SYGVKD. Trimming stripped 0 bases from V and 4 bases from J, with 7 bases between. CDR3 amino acids: CAISESRGGNTIYF. CDR3 coding DNA: TGTGCCATCAGTGAGTCCCGGGGCGGAAACACCATATATTTT.

The chain combines TRBV5-6 with TRBJ2-3; 7 positions match TRBD1. Per germline, CDR1 SGHDT and CDR2 YYEEEE. This CDR3 is built from 13 residues. V was clipped by 5 bases and J by 7 bases; unmatched bases: 7. CDR3: CASRRETGNTQYF. The CDR3 coding sequence is TGTGCCAGCAGGAGAGAGACAGGGAATACGCAGTATTTT.